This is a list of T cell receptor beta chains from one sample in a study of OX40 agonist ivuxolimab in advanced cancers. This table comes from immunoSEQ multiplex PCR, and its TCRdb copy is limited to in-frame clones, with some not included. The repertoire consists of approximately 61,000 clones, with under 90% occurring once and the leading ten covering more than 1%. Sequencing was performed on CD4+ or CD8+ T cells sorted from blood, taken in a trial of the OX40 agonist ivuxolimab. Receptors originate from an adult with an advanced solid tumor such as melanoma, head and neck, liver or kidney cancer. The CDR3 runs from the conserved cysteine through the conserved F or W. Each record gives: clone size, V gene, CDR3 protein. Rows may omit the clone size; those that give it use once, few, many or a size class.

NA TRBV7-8 CASSSQRDSYTGELFF
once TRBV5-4 CASGLGGVTGELFF
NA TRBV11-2 CASSLGASGGPQETQYF
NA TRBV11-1 CASSPGIAAFF
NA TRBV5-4 CASSLWGGTSEQYF
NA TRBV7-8 CASSPTGGYGYTF
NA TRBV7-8 CASSLGVATSNKAPVTEAFF
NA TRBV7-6 CASSPSGTYNEQFF
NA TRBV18 CASSPTTSNQPQHF
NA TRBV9 CASSVGISRGGFTQYF
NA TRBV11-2 CASSGVSGSANEKLFF
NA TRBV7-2 CASSRGGLAQETQYF
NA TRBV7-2 CASSQDRVGGYTF
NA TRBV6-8 CAGGGETQYF
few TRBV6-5 CASSEIWGLNEQYF
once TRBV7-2 CASSFNTGELFF
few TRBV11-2 CASSSTSGGTTQYF
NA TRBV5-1 CASSLPTARGVQYF
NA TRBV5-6 CASSQPRGRDYGYTF
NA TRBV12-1 CASSFYRLRGNTIYF
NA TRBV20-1 CSARKDEQYF
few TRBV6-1 CATKRAGDGNNEQFF
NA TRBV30 CAWNPPGGGNEKLFF
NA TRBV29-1 CSVAGANYGYTF
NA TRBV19 CASRDRVSTDTQYF
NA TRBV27 CASAPDRGTGELFF
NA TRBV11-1 CASSQGGNGYTF
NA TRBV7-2 CASSLGDRLTEAFF
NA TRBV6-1 CASSITGTGEAPLHF
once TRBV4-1 CASSQDDRANTEAFF
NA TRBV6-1 CASADGSSNFYGYTF
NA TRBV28 CASSPPPGGGLNEQFF
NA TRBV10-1 CASSLTGSEQFF
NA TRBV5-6 CASSDKNIMLRYF
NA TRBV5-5 CASSLTDRPNTEAFF
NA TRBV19 CASSQPTGGNSPLHF
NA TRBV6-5 CASRGVYEQYF
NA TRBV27 CASSSPSGVRETQYF
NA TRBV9 CASSVGQQETQYF
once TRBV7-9 CAIGPQDTQYF
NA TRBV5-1 CASSSAGEKQYF
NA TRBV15 CATSRDSLDRSYGYTF
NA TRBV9 CASSVPKGGQVSGANVLTF
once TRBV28 CATRSQVNSGNTIYF
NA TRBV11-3 CASSLSLETEQFF
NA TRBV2 CASSEWGAKTEAFF
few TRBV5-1 CASSFLNLRQTNYGYTF
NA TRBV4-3 CASSQDEASVYEQYF
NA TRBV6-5 CASSYDGGGETQYF
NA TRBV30 CAWGRGGALGSPLHF
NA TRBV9 CASANTGNTGELFF
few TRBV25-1 CASSRSGTGNSPLHF
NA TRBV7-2 CASSLGQVYGYTF
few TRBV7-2 CASSLELAGGRNEQFF
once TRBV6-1 CASSTQLSGTDTQYF
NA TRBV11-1 CASSPRQDTQYF